Listed below are T cell receptor beta chains from one sample, sequenced in a study of T-cell reconstitution after alpha-beta-depleted transplantation in children. MiXCR, applied by TCRdb to the PCR reads, yields one record per CDR3 protein. The profile shows about 500,000 distinct CDR3 sequences, around a third of them singletons. The starting material was PBMCs from the stem cell graft donor, obtained from the stem cell graft. Source of these receptors: a human donor who donated a stem cell graft to a child with aplastic anemia. Both conserved end residues are part of each CDR3. The D gene is left open where the match is weak. A clone size is listed for some rows: how often the clone was seen (once, few, many), or a class if it is expanded.

abundance,j_gene,v_gene,d_gene,CDR3aa,CDR3nt
-,TRBJ2-5,TRBV6-2/TRBV6-3,-,CASSSGTQYF,TGTGCCAGCAGTTCGGGGACCCAGTACTTC
-,TRBJ2-3,TRBV7-9,-,CASSLARGGADTQYF,TGTGCCAGCAGCTTAGCCAGGGGAGGGGCAGATACGCAGTATTTT
-,TRBJ2-7,TRBV7-6,-,CASSLYEGTHYEQYF,TGTGCCAGCAGCTTATACGAAGGGACCCACTACGAGCAGTACTTC
-,TRBJ1-2,TRBV5-1,-,CASSLRTNSYGYTF,TGCGCCAGCAGCTTGAGGACGAATTCCTATGGCTACACCTTC
-,TRBJ1-1,TRBV5-1,-,CASSPTRPGDTEAFF,TGCGCCAGCAGCCCCACGAGACCCGGGGACACTGAAGCTTTCTTT
-,TRBJ2-1,TRBV10-3,TRBD2,CAISPLAGAFPGNEQFF,TGTGCCATCAGTCCTCTAGCGGGAGCTTTCCCGGGGAATGAGCAGTTCTTC
few,TRBJ2-2,TRBV12-3/TRBV12-4,-,CASSFVSWEIGGELFF,TGTGCCAGCAGTTTCGTTTCGTGGGAGATTGGGGGGGAGCTGTTTTTT
-,TRBJ1-4,TRBV7-8,-,CASSFTANEKLFF,TGTGCCAGCAGCTTCACAGCTAATGAAAAACTGTTTTTT
-,TRBJ2-1,TRBV12-3/TRBV12-4,TRBD2,CASSSWLAGGTEQFF,TGTGCCAGCAGTTCGTGGCTAGCGGGAGGGACAGAGCAGTTCTTC
many,TRBJ2-1,TRBV12-3/TRBV12-4,TRBD1,CASTWDRNNEQFF,TGTGCCAGCACTTGGGACAGGAACAATGAGCAGTTCTTC
-,TRBJ2-7,TRBV4-3,-,CASSDREWRDEQYF,TGCGCCAGCAGCGACCGGGAGTGGAGGGACGAGCAGTACTTC
-,TRBJ2-1,TRBV12-3/TRBV12-4,TRBD2,CASSQRASGRQDEQFF,TGTGCCAGCAGTCAACGAGCTAGCGGGAGACAAGATGAGCAGTTCTTC
-,TRBJ1-2,TRBV7-9,-,CASSQGQAYGGYTF,TGTGCCAGCAGCCAGGGGCAGGCCTACGGTGGCTACACCTTC
-,TRBJ1-1,TRBV29-1,-,CSVRPLGTEAFF,TGCAGCGTCCGCCCACTGGGCACTGAAGCTTTCTTT
few,TRBJ2-5,TRBV6-2/TRBV6-3,-,CASSYASRGETQYF,TGTGCCAGCAGTTATGCGTCCAGGGGAGAGACCCAGTACTTC
-,TRBJ1-3,TRBV6-1,-,CASSERSQGSDTIYF,TGTGCCAGCAGTGAACGATCACAGGGTTCGGACACCATATATTTT
few,TRBJ2-2,TRBV25-1,TRBD1,CASAPRGTGTGELFF,TGTGCCAGCGCCCCCCGAGGGACAGGCACCGGGGAGCTGTTTTTT
-,TRBJ2-5,TRBV21-1,-,CASSGGRGQWETQYF,TGTGCCAGCAGCGGCGGCCGGGGCCAGTGGGAGACCCAGTACTTC
many,TRBJ1-1,TRBV11-2,-,CASSFAPQVNTEAFF,TGTGCCAGCAGCTTTGCACCGCAGGTGAACACTGAAGCTTTCTTT
-,TRBJ1-4,TRBV18,TRBD1,CASSPTGQGDRGEKLFF,TGTGCCAGCTCACCCACGGGACAGGGGGATAGAGGAGAAAAACTGTTTTTT
-,TRBJ2-2,TRBV2,TRBD2,CASRAGGGGRTGELFF,TGTGCCAGCAGGGCCGGGGGCGGGGGGCGTACCGGGGAGCTGTTTTTT
-,TRBJ2-1,TRBV7-2,TRBD2,CASSLESGTSGQQFF,TGTGCCAGCAGCTTGGAGTCCGGGACTAGCGGGCAGCAGTTCTTC
-,TRBJ2-2,TRBV12-3/TRBV12-4,-,CASELRGNTGELFF,TGTGCCAGCGAGTTGAGGGGGAACACCGGGGAGCTGTTTTTT
many,TRBJ2-5,TRBV20-1,TRBD2,CSAPGLAETQYF,TGCAGTGCGCCCGGACTAGCGGAGACCCAGTACTTC
-,TRBJ2-3,TRBV9,-,CASSVGLVGDTQYF,TGTGCCAGCAGCGTCGGTTTAGTCGGGGATACGCAGTATTTT
-,TRBJ2-7,TRBV24-1,-,CATSDLWEQYF,TGTGCCACCAGTGATTTGTGGGAGCAGTACTTC
-,TRBJ1-3,TRBV20-1,-,CSASATAGNTIYF,TGCAGTGCTAGCGCGACGGCTGGAAACACCATATATTTT
-,TRBJ2-3,TRBV7-2,TRBD2,CASSLAVQRGSKADTQYF,TGTGCCAGCAGCTTAGCCGTTCAGCGGGGAAGTAAGGCAGATACGCAGTATTTT
few,TRBJ2-2,TRBV27,TRBD2,CASRDQRGSTTGELFF,TGTGCCAGCAGAGACCAGCGGGGGTCGACCACCGGGGAGCTGTTTTTT
-,TRBJ2-1,TRBV5-6,TRBD2,CASSLAAGGISHEQFF,TGTGCCAGCAGCTTGGCAGCGGGAGGGATCTCTCATGAGCAGTTCTTC
-,TRBJ2-1,TRBV27,TRBD2,CASSFRAGGSTYNEQFF,TGTGCCAGCAGTTTTCGAGCGGGGGGAAGTACCTACAATGAGCAGTTCTTC
-,TRBJ1-2,TRBV20-1,-,CSARDYGTSYGYTF,TGCAGTGCTAGAGATTACGGGACCTCCTATGGCTACACCTTC
few,TRBJ1-6,TRBV20-1,-,CSARAWEAPSSYNSPLHF,TGCAGTGCTAGAGCCTGGGAGGCTCCCAGCTCCTATAATTCACCCCTCCACTTT
few,TRBJ1-5,TRBV12-3/TRBV12-4,-,CASSWTASNQPQHF,TGTGCCAGCAGTTGGACAGCTAGCAATCAGCCCCAGCATTTT
-,TRBJ1-1,TRBV6-1,-,CASMGHTNTEAFF,TGTGCCAGTATGGGGCACACGAACACTGAAGCTTTCTTT
few,TRBJ2-3,TRBV24-1,-,CATSDFGGVTDTQYF,TGTGCCACCAGTGATTTCGGGGGAGTCACAGATACGCAGTATTTT
-,TRBJ2-1,TRBV20-1,TRBD2,CSALPTSGTSGRNEQFF,TGCAGTGCTCTGCCAACCTCGGGGACTAGCGGGAGAAATGAGCAGTTCTTC
-,TRBJ1-5,TRBV30,-,CAWSSLSNQPQHF,TGTGCCTGGAGTTCCCTTAGCAATCAGCCCCAGCATTTT
-,TRBJ1-6,TRBV2,TRBD1,CASSNRGRESSPLHF,TGTGCCAGCAGTAACAGGGGGCGCGAGAGTTCACCCCTCCACTTT
-,TRBJ2-1,TRBV7-8,-,CASSLATESSYNEQFF,TGTGCCAGCAGCTTAGCCACAGAGAGCTCCTACAATGAGCAGTTCTTC